Below, one T cell receptor beta chain is given with its context. The antigen is unknown. Data came from immunoSEQ multiplex PCR; TCRdb stores just in-frame clones and leaves some out. Among more than 6,500 clones listed, 65% to 80% were seen once. The source of the sample is a study of coeliac disease. For the study at large: Coeliac patients had active, refractory type I, or gluten-free-diet-controlled disease.

The CDR3 consists of 16 residues. Germline lookup yields CDR1 SQVTM and CDR2 ANQGSEA. V dropped 4 bases and J dropped 7; count of bases not matched to a gene: 11. Study findings and constraints: Active celiac intraepithelial and lamina propria samples had lower TRB and TRG clonality than control samples.

Sequencing used one aliquot of 450,000 to 600,000 cells per fraction. The clonotype originates from a woman aged 18-30 years with active celiac disease. Sequences were obtained from lamina propria lymphocytes from the gut. The rearrangement uses TRBV29-1 and TRBJ2-7; 15 bases line up with TRBD2. The CDR3 coding sequence is TGCAGCGTTGGGTCGGGACTAGCGGGAGGAGAGTGGGAGCAGTACTTC. It translates to CSVGSGLAGGEWEQYF.